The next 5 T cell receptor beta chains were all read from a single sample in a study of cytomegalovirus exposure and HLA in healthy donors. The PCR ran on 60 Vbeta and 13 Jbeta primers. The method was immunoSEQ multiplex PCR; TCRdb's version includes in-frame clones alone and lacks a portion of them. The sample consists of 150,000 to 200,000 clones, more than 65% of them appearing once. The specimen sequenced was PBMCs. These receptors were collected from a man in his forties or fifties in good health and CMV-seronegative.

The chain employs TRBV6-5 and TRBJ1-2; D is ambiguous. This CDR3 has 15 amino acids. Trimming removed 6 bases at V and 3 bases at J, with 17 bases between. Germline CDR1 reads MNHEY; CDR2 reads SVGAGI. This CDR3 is CASRGLLFGDYGYTF. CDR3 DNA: TGTGCCAGCAGGGGCCTCCTCTTCGGGGACTATGGCTACACCTTC.

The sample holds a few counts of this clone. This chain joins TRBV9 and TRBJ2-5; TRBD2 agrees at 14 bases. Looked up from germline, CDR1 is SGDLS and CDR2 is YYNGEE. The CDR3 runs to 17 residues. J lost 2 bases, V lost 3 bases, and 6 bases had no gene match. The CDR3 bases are TGTGCCAGCAGCGCCGGGACTAGCGGGGGCATGCAAGAGACCCAGTACTTC. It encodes CASSAGTSGGMQETQYF. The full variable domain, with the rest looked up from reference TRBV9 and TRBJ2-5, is DSGVTQTPKHLITATGQRVTLRCSPRSGDLSVYWYQQSLDQGLQFLIQYYNGEERAKGNILERFSAQQFPDLHSELNLSSLELGDSALYFCASSAGTSGGMQETQYFGPGTRLLVL.

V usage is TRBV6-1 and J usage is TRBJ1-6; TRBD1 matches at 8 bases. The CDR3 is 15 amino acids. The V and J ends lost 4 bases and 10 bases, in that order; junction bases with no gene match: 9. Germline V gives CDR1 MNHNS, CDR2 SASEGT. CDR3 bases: TGTGCCAGCAGTGCTGGCAGGGGGCTCGAATCACCCCTCCACTTT. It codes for CASSAGRGLESPLHF.

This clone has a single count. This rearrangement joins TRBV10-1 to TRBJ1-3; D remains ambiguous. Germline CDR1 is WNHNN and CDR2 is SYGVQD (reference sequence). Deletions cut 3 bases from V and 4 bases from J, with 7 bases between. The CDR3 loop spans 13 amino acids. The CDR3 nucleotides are TGCGCCAGCAGTGACACTTTCGGAAACACCATATATTTT. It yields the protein CASSDTFGNTIYF.

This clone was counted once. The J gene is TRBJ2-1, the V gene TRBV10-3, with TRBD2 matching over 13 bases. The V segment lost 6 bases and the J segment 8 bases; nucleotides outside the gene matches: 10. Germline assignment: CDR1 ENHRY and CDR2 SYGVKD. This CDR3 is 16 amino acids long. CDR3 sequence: CAIRSSGTSGEYEQFF. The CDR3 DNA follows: TGTGCCATCAGATCTTCCGGGACTAGCGGGGAATATGAGCAGTTCTTC.